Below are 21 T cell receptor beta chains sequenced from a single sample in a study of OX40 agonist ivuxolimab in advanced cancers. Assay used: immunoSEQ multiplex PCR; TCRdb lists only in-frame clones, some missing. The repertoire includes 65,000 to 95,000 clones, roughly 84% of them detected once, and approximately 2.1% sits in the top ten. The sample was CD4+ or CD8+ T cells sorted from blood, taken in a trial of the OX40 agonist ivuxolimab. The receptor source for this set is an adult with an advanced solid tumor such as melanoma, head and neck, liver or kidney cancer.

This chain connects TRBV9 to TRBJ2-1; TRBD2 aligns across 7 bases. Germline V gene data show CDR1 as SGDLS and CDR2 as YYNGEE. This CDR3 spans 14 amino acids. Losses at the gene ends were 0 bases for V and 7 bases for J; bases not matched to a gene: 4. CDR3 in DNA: TGTGCCAGCAGCGTAGGGACTAGGGGTAATGAGCAGTTCTTC. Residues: CASSVGTRGNEQFF.

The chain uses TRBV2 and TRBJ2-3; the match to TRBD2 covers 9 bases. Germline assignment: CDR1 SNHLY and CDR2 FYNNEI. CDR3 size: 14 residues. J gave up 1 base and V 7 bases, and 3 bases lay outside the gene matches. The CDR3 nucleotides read TGTGCCAGCAATAAGCGGGGGGGCACAGATACGCAGTATTTT. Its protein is CASNKRGGTDTQYF.

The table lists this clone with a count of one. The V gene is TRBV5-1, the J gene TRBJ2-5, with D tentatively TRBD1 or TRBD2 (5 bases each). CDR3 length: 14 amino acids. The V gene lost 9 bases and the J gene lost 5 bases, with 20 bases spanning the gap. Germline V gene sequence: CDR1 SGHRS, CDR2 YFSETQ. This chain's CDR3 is CATRTQPGPETQYF. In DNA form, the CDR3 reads TGCGCCACCCGGACCCAGCCGGGGCCGGAGACCCAGTACTTC. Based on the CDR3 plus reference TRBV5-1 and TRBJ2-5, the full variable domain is KAGVTQTPRYLIKTRGQQVTLSCSPISGHRSVSWYQQTPGQGLQFLFEYFSETQRNKGNFPGRFSGRQFSNSRSEMNVSTLELGDSALYLCATRTQPGPETQYFGPGTRLLVL.

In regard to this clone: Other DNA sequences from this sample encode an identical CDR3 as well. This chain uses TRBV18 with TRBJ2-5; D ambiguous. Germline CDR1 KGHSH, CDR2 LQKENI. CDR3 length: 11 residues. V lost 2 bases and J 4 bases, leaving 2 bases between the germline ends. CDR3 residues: CASSPGETQYF. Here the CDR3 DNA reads TGTGCCAGCTCACCAGGAGAGACCCAGTACTTC. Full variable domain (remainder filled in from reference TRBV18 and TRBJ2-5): NAGVMQNPRHLVRRRGQEARLRCSPMKGHSHVYWYRQLPEEGLKFMVYLQKENIIDESGMPKERFSAEFPKEGPSILRIQQVVRGDSAAYFCASSPGETQYFGPGTRLLVL.

The CDR3 here is CASSLILIGARELFF. CDR3 DNA sequence: TGTGCCAGCAGCTTAATTCTAATAGGAGCCCGGGAGCTGTTTTTT. This sequence joins TRBV7-8 and TRBJ2-2, with unresolved D. This CDR3 has 15 residues. V gave up 2 bases and J gave up 9 bases, with 16 bases separating them. The V gene's germline CDR1 is SGHVS and CDR2 FQNEAQ.

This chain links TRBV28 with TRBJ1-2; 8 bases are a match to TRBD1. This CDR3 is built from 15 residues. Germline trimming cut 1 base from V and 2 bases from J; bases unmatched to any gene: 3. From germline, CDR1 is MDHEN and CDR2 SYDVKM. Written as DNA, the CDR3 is TGTGCCAGCAGTTTATACTGGACAGGGAACTATGGCTACACCTTC. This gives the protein CASSLYWTGNYGYTF.

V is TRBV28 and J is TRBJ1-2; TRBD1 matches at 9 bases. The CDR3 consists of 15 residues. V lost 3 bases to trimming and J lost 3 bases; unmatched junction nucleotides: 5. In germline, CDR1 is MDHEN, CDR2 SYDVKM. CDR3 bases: TGTGCCAGCAGTTTCACAGGGGGCGCGGACTATGGCTACACCTTC. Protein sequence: CASSFTGGADYGYTF.

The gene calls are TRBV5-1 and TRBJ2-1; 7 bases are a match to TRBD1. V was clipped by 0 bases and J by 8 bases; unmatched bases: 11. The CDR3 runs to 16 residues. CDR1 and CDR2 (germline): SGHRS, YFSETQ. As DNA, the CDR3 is TGCGCCAGCAGCTTGGTGGGGACAGCTGATCTCGATGAGCAGTTCTTC. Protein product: CASSLVGTADLDEQFF. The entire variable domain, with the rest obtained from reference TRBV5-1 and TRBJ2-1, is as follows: KAGVTQTPRYLIKTRGQQVTLSCSPISGHRSVSWYQQTPGQGLQFLFEYFSETQRNKGNFPGRFSGRQFSNSRSEMNVSTLELGDSALYLCASSLVGTADLDEQFFGPGTRLTVL.

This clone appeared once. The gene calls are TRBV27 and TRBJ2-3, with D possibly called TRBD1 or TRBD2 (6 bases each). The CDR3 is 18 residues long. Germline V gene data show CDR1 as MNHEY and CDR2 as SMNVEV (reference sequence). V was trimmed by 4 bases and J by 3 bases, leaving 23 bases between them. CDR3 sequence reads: CASSSFIGAEGGTDTQYF. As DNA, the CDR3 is TGTGCCAGCAGTTCCTTCATCGGCGCGGAGGGGGGTACAGATACGCAGTATTTT.

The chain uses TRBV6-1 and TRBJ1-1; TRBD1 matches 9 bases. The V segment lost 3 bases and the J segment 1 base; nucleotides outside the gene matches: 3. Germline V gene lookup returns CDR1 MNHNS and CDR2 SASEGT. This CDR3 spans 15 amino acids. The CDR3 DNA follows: TGTGCCAGCAGTGACGGGACAGGGAGGAACACTGAAGCTTTCTTT. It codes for CASSDGTGRNTEAFF.

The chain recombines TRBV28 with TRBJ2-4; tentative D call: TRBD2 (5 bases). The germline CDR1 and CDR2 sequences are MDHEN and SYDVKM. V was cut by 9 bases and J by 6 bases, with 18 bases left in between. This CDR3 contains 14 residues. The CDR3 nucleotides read TGTGCCAGGGACTTTTGTTCATCGGGAAACATTCAGTACTTC. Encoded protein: CARDFCSSGNIQYF.

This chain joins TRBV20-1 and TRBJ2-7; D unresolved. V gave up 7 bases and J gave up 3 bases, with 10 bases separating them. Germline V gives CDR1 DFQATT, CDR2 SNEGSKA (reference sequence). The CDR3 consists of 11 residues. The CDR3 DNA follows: TGCAGTGACCCGGTCCTCTACGAGCAGTACTTC. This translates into CSDPVLYEQYF.

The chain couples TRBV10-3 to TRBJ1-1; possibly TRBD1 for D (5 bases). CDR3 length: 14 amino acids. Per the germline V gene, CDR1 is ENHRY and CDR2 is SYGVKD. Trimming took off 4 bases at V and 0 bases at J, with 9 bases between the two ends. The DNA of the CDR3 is TGTGCCATCAGTGGGGGACGCTTGAACACTGAAGCTTTCTTT. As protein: CAISGGRLNTEAFF.

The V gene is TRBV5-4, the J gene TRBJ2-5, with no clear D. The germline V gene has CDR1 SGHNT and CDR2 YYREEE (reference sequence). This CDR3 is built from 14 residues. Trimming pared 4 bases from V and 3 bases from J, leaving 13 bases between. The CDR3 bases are TGTGCCAGCAGCCAAGGGTGGACCGAAGAGACCCAGTACTTC. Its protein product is CASSQGWTEETQYF.

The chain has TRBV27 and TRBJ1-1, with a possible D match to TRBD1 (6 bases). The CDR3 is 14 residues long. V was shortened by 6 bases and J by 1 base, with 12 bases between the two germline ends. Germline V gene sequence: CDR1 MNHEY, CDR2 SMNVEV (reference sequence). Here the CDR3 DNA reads TGTGCCAGCAGACACAGGGTGGGGAACACTGAAGCTTTCTTT. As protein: CASRHRVGNTEAFF.

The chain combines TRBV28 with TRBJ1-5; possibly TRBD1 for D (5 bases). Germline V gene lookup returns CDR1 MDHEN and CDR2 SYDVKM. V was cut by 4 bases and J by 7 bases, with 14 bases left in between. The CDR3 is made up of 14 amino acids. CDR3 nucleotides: TGTGCCAGCAGTTCCGGCGGGGGAGGGCAGCCCCAGCATTTT. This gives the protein CASSSGGGGQPQHF.

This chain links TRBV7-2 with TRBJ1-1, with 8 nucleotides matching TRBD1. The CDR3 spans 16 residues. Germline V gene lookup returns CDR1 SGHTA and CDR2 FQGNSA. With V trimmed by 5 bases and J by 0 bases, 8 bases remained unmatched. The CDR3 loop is CASSPHRGNLNTEAFF. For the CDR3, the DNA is TGTGCCAGCAGCCCCCACAGGGGGAATCTGAACACTGAAGCTTTCTTT. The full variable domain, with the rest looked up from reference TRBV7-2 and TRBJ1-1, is GAGVSQSPSNKVTEKGKDVELRCDPISGHTALYWYRQSLGQGLEFLIYFQGNSAPDKSGLPSDRFSAERTGGSVSTLTIQRTQQEDSAVYLCASSPHRGNLNTEAFFGQGTRLTVV.

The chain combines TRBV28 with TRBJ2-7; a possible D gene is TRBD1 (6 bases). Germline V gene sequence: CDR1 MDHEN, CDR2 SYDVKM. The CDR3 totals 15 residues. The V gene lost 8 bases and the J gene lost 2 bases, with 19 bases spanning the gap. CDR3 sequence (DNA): TGTGCCAGCCAACCCGGACAGAAGCTAACCTACGAGCAGTACTTC. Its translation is CASQPGQKLTYEQYF. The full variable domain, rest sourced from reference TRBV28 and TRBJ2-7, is DVKVTQSSRYLVKRTGEKVFLECVQDMDHENMFWYRQDPGLGLRLIYFSYDVKMKEKGDIPEGYSVSREKKERFSLILESASTNQTSMYLCASQPGQKLTYEQYFGPGTRLTVT.

The CDR3 spells CASAGTGAYEQYF. In DNA, the CDR3 is TGTGCCAGCGCTGGGACGGGCGCCTACGAGCAGTACTTC. This chain joins TRBV2 and TRBJ2-7; possibly TRBD1 or TRBD2 for D (5 bases each). The germline V gene has CDR1 SNHLY and CDR2 FYNNEI. The germline V and J ends were trimmed by 8 bases and 2 bases, with 13 bases remaining between them. The CDR3 totals 13 residues.

For the CDR3, the DNA is TGTGCCAGTACCCAAGATGCCCGGGACAGGGGCCTTGGGAATGAGCAGTTCTTC. Amino acids: CASTQDARDRGLGNEQFF. The chain recombines TRBV19 with TRBJ2-1; the match to TRBD1 covers 10 bases. V lost 7 bases and J lost 7; bases outside the gene matches: 19. CDR1 LNHDA and CDR2 SQIVND come from the germline V gene (reference sequence). The length of the CDR3 is 18 residues.

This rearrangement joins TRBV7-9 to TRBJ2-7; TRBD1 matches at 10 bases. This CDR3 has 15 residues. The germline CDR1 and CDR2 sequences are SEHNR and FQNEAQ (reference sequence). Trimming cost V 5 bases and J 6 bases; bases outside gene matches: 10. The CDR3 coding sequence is TGTGCCAGCAGCGTTTCCGGGACAGGGGCAAGCGAGCAGTACTTC. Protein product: CASSVSGTGASEQYF.